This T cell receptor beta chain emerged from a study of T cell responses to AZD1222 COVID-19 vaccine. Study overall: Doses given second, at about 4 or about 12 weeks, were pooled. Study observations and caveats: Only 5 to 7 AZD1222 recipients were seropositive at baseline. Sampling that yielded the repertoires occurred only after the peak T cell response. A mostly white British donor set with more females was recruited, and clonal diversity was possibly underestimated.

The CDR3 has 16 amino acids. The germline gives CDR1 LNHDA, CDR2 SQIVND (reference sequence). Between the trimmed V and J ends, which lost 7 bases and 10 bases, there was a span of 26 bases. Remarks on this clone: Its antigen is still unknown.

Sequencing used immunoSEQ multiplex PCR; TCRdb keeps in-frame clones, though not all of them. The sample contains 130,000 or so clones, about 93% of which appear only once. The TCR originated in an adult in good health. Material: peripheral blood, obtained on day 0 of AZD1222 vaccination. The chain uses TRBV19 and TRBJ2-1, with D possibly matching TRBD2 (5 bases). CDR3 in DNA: TGTGCCAGTATGGGCTACGGGAACAGCACTAGGAGGGAGCAGTTCTTC. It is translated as CASMGYGNSTRREQFF. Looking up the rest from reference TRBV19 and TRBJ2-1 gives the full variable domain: DGGITQSPKYLFRKEGQNVTLSCEQNLNHDAMYWYRQDPGQGLRLIYYSQIVNDFQKGDIAEGYSVSREKKESFPLTVTSAQKNPTAFYLCASMGYGNSTRREQFFGPGTRLTVL.